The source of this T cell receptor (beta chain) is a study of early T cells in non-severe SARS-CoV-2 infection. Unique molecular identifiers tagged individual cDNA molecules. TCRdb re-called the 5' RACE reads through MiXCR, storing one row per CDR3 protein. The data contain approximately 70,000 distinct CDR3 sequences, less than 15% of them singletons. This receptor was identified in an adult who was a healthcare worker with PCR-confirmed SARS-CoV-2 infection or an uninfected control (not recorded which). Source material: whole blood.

The CDR3 sequence is CASSYAGGGEAFF. In DNA form, the CDR3 reads TGTGCCAGCAGTTACGCGGGAGGGGGTGAGGCTTTCTTT. The chain carries TRBV6-5 and TRBJ1-1, with D tentatively TRBD1 (6 bases). The V gene's germline CDR1 is MNHEY and CDR2 SVGAGI. V lost 2 bases and J 11 bases, leaving 15 bases between the germline ends. The CDR3 runs 13 residues.